Listed below are T cell receptor beta chains from one sample, sequenced in a study of T cells in Graves' hyperthyroidism and ophthalmopathy. TCRdb analysed the multiplex PCR reads with MiXCR anew, one entry per CDR3 protein. The table shows about 52,000 distinct CDR3 sequences, with around 48% occurring only once. Sequenced input: blood. All receptors derive from a woman aged 45-59 years with Graves' ophthalmopathy. The CDR3 runs from the conserved cysteine through the conserved F or W. Fields, in order: CDR3 protein, V gene, J gene.

CASSQGQGSNYGYTF,TRBV7-3,TRBJ1-2
CSASDSQGQLSPRKYF,TRBV20-1,TRBJ2-5
CASSQDGRVLGNQPQHF,TRBV4-2,TRBJ1-5
CASSSTTPLFGAQYF,TRBV7-2,TRBJ2-5
CASRPGGSSYEQYF,TRBV6-1,TRBJ2-7
CASSEARTGRGGYTF,TRBV6-1,TRBJ1-2
CASSLGTEAFF,TRBV7-9,TRBJ1-1
CASGGRDTQYF,TRBV6-5,TRBJ2-3
CASRSAGTAAYGYTF,TRBV5-1,TRBJ1-2
CASSPGQVGGTEAFF,TRBV5-5,TRBJ1-1
CATSESSGQETQYF,TRBV10-3,TRBJ2-5
CASSPGDSADTQYF,TRBV7-2,TRBJ2-3
CASSFVPNSNQPQHF,TRBV7-2,TRBJ1-5
CASNPGLSSQPQHF,TRBV12-3/TRBV12-4,TRBJ1-5
CASSLLGSQPQHF,TRBV27,TRBJ1-5
CASSSGDRGPLEQFF,TRBV11-3,TRBJ2-1
CSARDPGSDQETQHF,TRBV20-1,TRBJ2-5
CASSGGDDQYF,TRBV2,TRBJ2-7
CASSMWDGQPQHF,TRBV19,TRBJ1-5
CVSSRRDDQPQHF,TRBV19,TRBJ1-5
CASSSTGTETQYF,TRBV5-1,TRBJ2-5
CASSGRPGQGVGYEQYF,TRBV19,TRBJ2-7
CSAPRDRGFNEQFF,TRBV20-1,TRBJ2-1
CATSRPGQGTRYQETQYF,TRBV15,TRBJ2-5
CSGLSGSYNEQFF,TRBV29-1,TRBJ2-1
CASSFDSGRAYEQYF,TRBV27,TRBJ2-7
CASSAAARNYGYTF,TRBV2,TRBJ1-2
CSASSGVGPQHF,TRBV20-1,TRBJ1-5
CAASESFTQGNMNTEAFF,TRBV10-3,TRBJ1-1
CASSSSGDRVLNEQFF,TRBV9,TRBJ2-1
CASSTFLGQGGSTGELFF,TRBV9,TRBJ2-2
CASSFLLAGTGELFF,TRBV5-5,TRBJ2-2
CASRIEGGRNSPLHF,TRBV28,TRBJ1-6
CSVAGGQETQYF,TRBV29-1,TRBJ2-5
CASSLVPSGSGEQYF,TRBV7-2,TRBJ2-7
CASSSQPGLAGGPESQFF,TRBV7-3,TRBJ2-1
CASSTSLFASDAQYF,TRBV19,TRBJ2-3
CSAPAGASYNEQFF,TRBV20-1,TRBJ2-1
CASSVEGAISYNSPLHF,TRBV9,TRBJ1-6
CASSLLAGRVYEQYF,TRBV5-4,TRBJ2-7
CASSLAGLYGYTF,TRBV7-2,TRBJ1-2
CASSIQGNNEQFF,TRBV12-3/TRBV12-4,TRBJ2-1
CASRHQNTEAFF,TRBV6-1,TRBJ1-1
CASSPPWDGNQETQYF,TRBV7-2,TRBJ2-5
CSAGDGGGIGELFF,TRBV20-1,TRBJ2-2
CASSFFAGGMETQYF,TRBV28,TRBJ2-5
CASSGTSGGSTGELFF,TRBV2,TRBJ2-2
CASSLRAAGTGELFF,TRBV7-6,TRBJ2-2
CATSDPGLAGNEQFF,TRBV24-1,TRBJ2-1